This entry lists 16 T cell receptor beta chains sequenced from one sample in a study of blood T cell repertoires in COVID-19. This table comes from immunoSEQ multiplex PCR, and its TCRdb copy is limited to in-frame clones, with some not included. The sample includes under 400,000 clones, about nine tenths of them seen just once. Source material: PBMCs or T cells enriched from blood (not recorded which). The receptor source for this set is a woman between 25 and 40 years old who had been exposed to COVID-19.

This clone has just a few counts. The CDR3 region is CASSIGLAPPYEQYF. The CDR3 DNA sequence: TGTGCCAGTAGTATTGGGCTAGCGCCACCCTACGAGCAGTACTTC. The gene calls are TRBV19 and TRBJ2-7; D possibly corresponds to TRBD2 (6 bases). CDR3 length equals 15 residues. Germline V CDR1 and CDR2: LNHDA, SQIVND (reference sequence). The V and J ends lost 3 bases and 2 bases respectively, with 14 bases between them.

The gene calls are TRBV7-9 and TRBJ2-2; TRBD2 matches 8 bases. This CDR3 spans 19 amino acids. The junction had 10 bases not matched to a gene; V was cut back by 0 bases and J by 1 base. Germline-derived CDR1 and CDR2 are SEHNR and FQNEAQ (reference sequence). The CDR3 sequence is CASSLARTSSDQNTGELFF. CDR3 bases: TGTGCCAGCAGCTTAGCGAGGACTAGCAGCGACCAGAACACCGGGGAGCTGTTTTTT.

The V call is TRBV20-1, the J call TRBJ2-5; D is unresolved. This CDR3 has 11 amino acids. The germline V gene encodes CDR1 DFQATT and CDR2 SNEGSKA (reference sequence). Trimming removed 5 bases at V and 3 bases at J, with 7 bases between. CDR3 in amino acids: CSALAEETQYF. The DNA for the CDR3 is TGCAGTGCTTTGGCAGAAGAGACCCAGTACTTC.

V and J are TRBV3-1 (or the pseudogene TRBV3-2) and TRBJ1-2; D uncertain. This CDR3 contains 12 residues. The V gene lost 4 bases and the J gene lost 4 bases, with 7 bases spanning the gap. The V gene's germline CDR1 is LGHDT and CDR2 YNNKEL (reference sequence). The CDR3 here is CASSRGSYGYTF. Written as DNA, the CDR3 is TGTGCCAGCAGCCGAGGGAGCTATGGCTACACCTTC.

V is TRBV30 and J is TRBJ2-7; 8 bases fit TRBD1. The junction had 10 bases not matched to a gene; V was cut back by 3 bases and J by 3 bases. Germline V gives CDR1 GTSNPN, CDR2 SVGIG (reference sequence). The CDR3 totals 15 residues. CDR3 in amino acids: CAWRGGQGKRYEQYF. DNA for the CDR3: TGTGCCTGGAGAGGAGGACAGGGAAAGCGCTACGAGCAGTACTTC.

The J gene is TRBJ1-3, the V gene TRBV9, with 8 bases aligning to TRBD1. With 4 bases clipped from V and 2 bases from J, the junction kept 11 bases outside the gene matches. Germline V gene sequence: CDR1 SGDLS, CDR2 YYNGEE. The CDR3 consists of 17 residues. CDR3 coding DNA: TGTGCCAGCAGCCTGGACGCCGGGACAGGAGCTGGAAACACCATATATTTT. It is translated as CASSLDAGTGAGNTIYF. Based on the CDR3 plus reference TRBV9 and TRBJ1-3, the full variable domain is DSGVTQTPKHLITATGQRVTLRCSPRSGDLSVYWYQQSLDQGLQFLIQYYNGEERAKGNILERFSAQQFPDLHSELNLSSLELGDSALYFCASSLDAGTGAGNTIYFGEGSWLTVV.

The rearrangement links TRBV24-1 to TRBJ1-5; TRBD1 aligns across 7 bases. The length of the CDR3 is 17 residues. CDR1 is KGHDR and CDR2 is SFDVKD in the germline V gene. The ends lost 4 bases at V and 7 bases at J; junction bases unmatched: 15. Here the CDR3 DNA reads TGTGCCACCAGTGACAATAAAGCACAGGGGCAGGGACAGCCCCAGCATTTT. Translation gives CATSDNKAQGQGQPQHF.

With respect to this clone: Distinct nucleotide sequences in the sample also encode this CDR3. This chain joins TRBV24-1 and TRBJ2-1; 13 nucleotides agree with TRBD2. CDR3 length equals 13 residues. V lost 9 bases and J lost 5; bases outside the gene matches: 0. Germline CDR1 is KGHDR and CDR2 is SFDVKD. The CDR3 bases are TGTGCCACCGGGACTAGCGGGAACAATGAGCAGTTCTTC. Protein: CATGTSGNNEQFF.

This clone showed up just once. The V call is TRBV29-1, the J call TRBJ2-1; 8 bases line up with TRBD2. CDR1 and CDR2 from the germline V gene are SQVTM and ANQGSEA. This CDR3 is 14 amino acids long. After removal of 5 bases from V and 5 bases from J, the junction contained 8 bases not matched to a gene. The CDR3 protein is CSVLREGRDNEQFF. The CDR3 DNA follows: TGCAGCGTTCTCCGGGAGGGACGGGACAATGAGCAGTTCTTC.

The chain has TRBV30 and TRBJ2-1; 10 bases are a match to TRBD2. Germline V gene lookup returns CDR1 GTSNPN and CDR2 SVGIG (reference sequence). V was pared by 7 bases and J by 8 bases, with 11 bases of the junction left unmatched. The CDR3 loop spans 14 amino acids. The CDR3 loop is CAFSSSGRADEQFF. CDR3 nucleotide sequence: TGTGCCTTCTCTTCTAGCGGGAGAGCAGATGAGCAGTTCTTC.

This chain joins TRBV24-1 and TRBJ2-1; 8 nucleotides agree with TRBD2. V lost 4 bases to trimming and J lost 0 bases; unmatched junction nucleotides: 10. Germline V lookup: CDR1 KGHDR, CDR2 SFDVKD. The CDR3 loop spans 18 amino acids. This CDR3 reads CATSDTRLAPSSYNEQFF. The CDR3 nucleotides are TGTGCCACCAGTGACACCCGACTAGCGCCGAGCTCCTACAATGAGCAGTTCTTC.

Remarks on this clone: Other DNA sequences in the same sample also yield this CDR3. This rearrangement joins TRBV9 to TRBJ1-3; D might be TRBD1 (5 bases). The CDR3 runs 14 residues. The germline V and J ends were trimmed by 0 bases and 3 bases, with 7 bases remaining between them. The germline V gene encodes CDR1 SGDLS and CDR2 YYNGEE. The CDR3 loop reads CASSVGQGGNTIYF. The CDR3 DNA follows: TGTGCCAGCAGCGTAGGGCAGGGTGGAAACACCATATATTTT.

This chain joins TRBV11-3 and TRBJ1-4, with 8 bases aligning to TRBD1. V gave up 1 base and J gave up 10 bases; unmatched junction bases: 5. CDR3 length: 14 residues. The germline V gene has CDR1 SGHNT and CDR2 YENEEA. The CDR3 DNA sequence: TGTGCCAGCAGCTTAGCATTACAGGGGGGAAAACTGTTTTTT. Its translation: CASSLALQGGKLFF.

The chain carries TRBV5-1 and TRBJ1-1; D is uncertain. V shed 3 bases and J shed 4 bases, with 10 bases lying between them. Per germline, CDR1 SGHRS and CDR2 YFSETQ. CDR3 size: 13 residues. The CDR3 bases are TGCGCCAGCAGCTCCGGGAGTGGCACTGAAGCTTTCTTT. Translating it yields CASSSGSGTEAFF. The full variable domain, completed using reference TRBV5-1 and TRBJ1-1, is KAGVTQTPRYLIKTRGQQVTLSCSPISGHRSVSWYQQTPGQGLQFLFEYFSETQRNKGNFPGRFSGRQFSNSRSEMNVSTLELGDSALYLCASSSGSGTEAFFGQGTRLTVV.

The V gene is TRBV4-2, the J gene TRBJ1-1; D gene ambiguous. V dropped 0 bases and J dropped 2 bases, with 7 bases sitting between them. The germline gives CDR1 LGHNA, CDR2 YNFKEQ. CDR3 length: 14 amino acids. CDR3: CASSQDLGNTEAFF. The CDR3 DNA reads as TGTGCCAGCAGCCAAGATCTGGGCAACACTGAAGCTTTCTTT.

The chain joins TRBV11-3 to TRBJ1-1; D is unresolved. Germline assignment: CDR1 SGHNT and CDR2 YENEEA. The length of the CDR3 is 14 residues. Trimming removed 1 base at V and 0 bases at J, with 6 bases between. As DNA, the CDR3 is TGTGCCAGCAGCTTAGCCAGGCTGAACACTGAAGCTTTCTTT. Its protein product is CASSLARLNTEAFF. The whole variable domain, filled in from reference TRBV11-3 and TRBJ1-1, reads EAGVVQSPRYKIIEKKQPVAFWCNPISGHNTLYWYLQNLGQGPELLIRYENEEAVDDSQLPKDRFSAERLKGVDSTLKIQPAELGDSAVYLCASSLARLNTEAFFGQGTRLTVV.